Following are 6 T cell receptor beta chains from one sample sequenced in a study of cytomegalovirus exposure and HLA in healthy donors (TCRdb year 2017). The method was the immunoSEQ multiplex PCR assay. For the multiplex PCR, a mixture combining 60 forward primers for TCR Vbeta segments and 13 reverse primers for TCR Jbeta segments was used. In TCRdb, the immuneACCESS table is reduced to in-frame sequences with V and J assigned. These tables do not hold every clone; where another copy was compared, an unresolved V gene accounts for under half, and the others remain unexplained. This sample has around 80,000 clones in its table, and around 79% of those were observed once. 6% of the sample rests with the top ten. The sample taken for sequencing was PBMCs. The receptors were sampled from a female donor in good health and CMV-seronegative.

CDR3 sequence: CASSKDRATGELFF. The DNA for the CDR3 is TGTGCCAGCAGTAAGGACAGGGCCACCGGGGAGCTGTTTTTT. This chain connects TRBV2 to TRBJ2-2; 8 bases line up with TRBD1. The CDR3 has 14 residues. The germline gives CDR1 SNHLY, CDR2 FYNNEI. V lost 5 bases and J lost 4; bases outside the gene matches: 3. The whole variable domain, filled in from reference TRBV2 and TRBJ2-2, reads EPEVTQTPSHQVTQMGQEVILRCVPISNHLYFYWYRQILGQKVEFLVSFYNNEISEKSEIFDDQFSVERPDGSNFTLKIRSTKLEDSAMYFCASSKDRATGELFFGEGSRLTVL.

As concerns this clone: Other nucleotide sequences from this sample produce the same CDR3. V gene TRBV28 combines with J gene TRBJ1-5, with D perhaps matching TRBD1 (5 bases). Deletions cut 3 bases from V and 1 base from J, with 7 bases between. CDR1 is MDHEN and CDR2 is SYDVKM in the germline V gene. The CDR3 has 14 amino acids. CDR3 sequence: CASSFGGSNQPQHF. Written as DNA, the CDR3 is TGTGCCAGCAGTTTCGGGGGGAGCAATCAGCCCCAGCATTTT.

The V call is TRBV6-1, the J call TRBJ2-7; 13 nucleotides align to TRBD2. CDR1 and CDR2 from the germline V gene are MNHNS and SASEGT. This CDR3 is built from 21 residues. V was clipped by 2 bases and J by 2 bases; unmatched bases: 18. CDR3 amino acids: CASSERGRVRLAGGSPYEQYF. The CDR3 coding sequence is TGTGCCAGCAGTGAACGAGGCAGGGTGAGACTAGCGGGAGGATCACCCTACGAGCAGTACTTC.

CDR3 nucleotide sequence: TGTGCCAGCTCACCACGATCCTCAGGGAGGGTAACGCAGTATTTT. This translates into CASSPRSSGRVTQYF. The rearrangement joins TRBV18 to TRBJ2-3; TRBD2 matches 7 bases. Germline V gene sequence: CDR1 KGHSH, CDR2 LQKENI. Trimming cost V 1 base and J 9 bases; bases outside gene matches: 10. The CDR3 loop spans 15 amino acids.

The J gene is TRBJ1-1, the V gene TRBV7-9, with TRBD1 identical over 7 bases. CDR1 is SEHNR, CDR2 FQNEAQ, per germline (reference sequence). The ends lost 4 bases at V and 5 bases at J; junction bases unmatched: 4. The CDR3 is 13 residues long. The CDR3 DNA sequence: TGTGCCAGCAGCTCGAAGGGGGCGACTGAAGCTTTCTTT. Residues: CASSSKGATEAFF. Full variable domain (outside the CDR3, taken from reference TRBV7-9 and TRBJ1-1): DTGVSQNPRHKITKRGQNVTFRCDPISEHNRLYWYRQTLGQGPEFLTYFQNEAQLEKSRLLSDRFSAERPKGSFSTLEIQRTEQGDSAMYLCASSSKGATEAFFGQGTRLTVV.

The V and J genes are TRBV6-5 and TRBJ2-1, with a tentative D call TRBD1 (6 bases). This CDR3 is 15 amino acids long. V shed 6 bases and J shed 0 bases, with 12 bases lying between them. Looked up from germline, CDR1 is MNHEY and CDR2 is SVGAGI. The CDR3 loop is CASSEGVSSYNEQFF. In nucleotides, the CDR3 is TGTGCCAGCAGCGAGGGGGTTAGCTCCTACAATGAGCAGTTCTTC.